Listed below are T cell receptor beta chains from one sample, sequenced in a study of blood T cell repertoires in COVID-19. Method: immunoSEQ multiplex PCR; TCRdb's copy keeps in-frame clones and lacks some. This table has approximately 260,000 clones, 70% to 90% appearing once. Source material: peripheral blood. Every receptor here comes from a woman in her seventies with acute or convalescent COVID-19. Each CDR3 is given with its conserved first and last residue. The order of the fields is D gene, clone size, J gene, V gene, CDR3 DNA, CDR3 protein. A D gene is named only where the DNA matches it firmly. Clone size is given for some rows only: seen once, a few or many times, or a class if the clone is expanded.

>-|-|TRBJ1-5|TRBV6-5
TGTGCCAGCAATGCACTCGGGAGCAATCAGCCCCAGCATTTT
CASNALGSNQPQHF
>-|-|TRBJ2-2|TRBV2
TGTGCCAGCAGAGCGGAGAACACCGGGGAGCTGTTTTTT
CASRAENTGELFF
>-|-|TRBJ2-2|TRBV6-5
TGTGCCACTCGCCGCAGGAACACCGGGGAGCTGTTTTTT
CATRRRNTGELFF
>TRBD2|-|TRBJ2-5|TRBV30
TGTGCCTGGAGGGAGACTAGCGGGGAGACCCAGTACTTC
CAWRETSGETQYF
>-|-|TRBJ2-1|TRBV21-1
TGTGCCAGCAGCAAAGGGGCTGGGGCGGGGGGTTACAATGAGCAGTTCTTC
CASSKGAGAGGYNEQFF
>-|-|TRBJ1-5|TRBV30
TGTGCCTGGAGTGTACCTGGACAGAGTTATCAGCCCCAGCATTTT
CAWSVPGQSYQPQHF
>-|once|TRBJ1-1|TRBV9
TGTGCCAGCAGCCCTCGGACAGCCACTGAAGCTTTCTTT
CASSPRTATEAFF
>-|-|TRBJ2-1|TRBV4-1
TGCGCCAGCAGCCCCGATGGGGCCTCCTACAATGAGCAGTTCTTC
CASSPDGASYNEQFF
>TRBD1|-|TRBJ2-1|TRBV10-1
TGCGCCAGCAGCGGGCCGTTGGGGACAGGGAGTCTTGAGCAGTTCTTC
CASSGPLGTGSLEQFF
>-|-|TRBJ1-2|TRBV3-1/TRBV3-2
TGTGCCAGCAGCCAAGGTACAGGAATGAACTATGGCTACACCTTC
CASSQGTGMNYGYTF
>TRBD1|-|TRBJ1-5|TRBV7-9
TGTGCCAGCAGCTCCGCCGGGACAGGGAATCAGCCCCAGCATTTT
CASSSAGTGNQPQHF
>TRBD1|-|TRBJ1-5|TRBV2
TGTGCCAGCAGAGAGACAGGGGGAAGACTCCAGCATTTT
CASRETGGRLQHF
>-|-|TRBJ2-7|TRBV6-5
TGTGCCAGCAGTCCCCTGGGGGGGGCATCCATCGAGCAGTACTTC
CASSPLGGASIEQYF
>TRBD2|-|TRBJ2-1|TRBV18
TGTGCCAGCTCACCTCCCCGCGGACTAGCGGGGGCCGTGGGGGAGCAGTTCTTC
CASSPPRGLAGAVGEQFF
>-|-|TRBJ1-6|TRBV6-5
TGTGCCAGCAGTCTCGCGGGCAGGAATTCACCCCTCCACTTT
CASSLAGRNSPLHF
>TRBD1|once|TRBJ1-1|TRBV6-5
TGTGCCAGCAGTAGGTGGGACAGGGGCGACACTGAAGCTTTCTTT
CASSRWDRGDTEAFF
>TRBD1|-|TRBJ2-3|TRBV6-6
TGTGCCAGCAGTCCCCGGGACAGGGCTTCAGATACGCAGTATTTT
CASSPRDRASDTQYF
>TRBD1|-|TRBJ1-5|TRBV7-9
TGTGCCAGCAGCCGTGGACAGGAGAATCAGCCCCAGCATTTT
CASSRGQENQPQHF
>TRBD1|-|TRBJ1-2|TRBV18
TGTGCCAGCTCCCCGGGACAGGAGAGCAACTATGGCTACACCTTC
CASSPGQESNYGYTF
>TRBD2|-|TRBJ2-1|TRBV2
TGTGCCAGCAGTGAGGGGACTATTGGGGTCGGTGAGCAGTTCTTC
CASSEGTIGVGEQFF
>-|-|TRBJ1-2|TRBV7-6
TGTGCCAGCAGCCAGAGGGGGGGCTATGGCTACACCTTC
CASSQRGGYGYTF
>-|once|TRBJ2-3|TRBV7-9
TGTGCCAGCAGCTCAAGCCTCCCCACAGATACGCAGTATTTT
CASSSSLPTDTQYF
>-|-|TRBJ1-1|TRBV14
TGTGCCAGCAGCCCCTGGAACACTGAAGCTTTCTTT
CASSPWNTEAFF
>-|-|TRBJ2-3|TRBV12-3/TRBV12-4
TGTGCCAGCAGTACGGCAGATACGCAGTATTTT
CASSTADTQYF
>TRBD1|-|TRBJ2-7|TRBV11-2
TGTGCCAGCAGCCGACAGGGCTCTAGCCCCTACGAGCAGTACTTC
CASSRQGSSPYEQYF
>-|-|TRBJ2-1|TRBV18
TGTGCCAGCTCACCACCGCTCCGGGTTAATATCTATCACAATGAGCAGTTCTTC
CASSPPLRVNIYHNEQFF
>TRBD1|-|TRBJ1-6|TRBV7-2
TGTGCCAGCAGGCCGGGACAGGGGAAATATTCACCCCTCCACTTT
CASRPGQGKYSPLHF
>-|-|TRBJ2-3|TRBV5-4
TGTGCCAAGACGGGGAGCACAGATACGCAGTATTTT
CAKTGSTDTQYF
>-|-|TRBJ1-1|TRBV5-1
TGCGCCAGCAGCTCAGGGCCGGCGAACACTGAAGCTTTCTTT
CASSSGPANTEAFF
>TRBD1|-|TRBJ1-5|TRBV2
TGTGCCAGCAGCGGACAGGGACGCCAAAATCAGCCCCAGCATTTT
CASSGQGRQNQPQHF
>TRBD1|-|TRBJ2-3|TRBV5-1
TGCGCCAGTCAAGGCGGACAGGTCAGCACAGATACGCAGTATTTT
CASQGGQVSTDTQYF
>-|-|TRBJ1-2|TRBV3-1/TRBV3-2
TGTGCCAGCAGCCAAGGACAGTATGGCTACACCTTC
CASSQGQYGYTF
>TRBD1|-|TRBJ2-7|TRBV10-3
TGTGCCATCAGTGACCCTGGACAGGGGCCAGCCTACGAGCAGTACTTC
CAISDPGQGPAYEQYF
>TRBD1|-|TRBJ1-2|TRBV30
TGTGCCTGGAGTGTCGAGGACAGGGAAGATGGCTACACCTTC
CAWSVEDREDGYTF
>TRBD1|once|TRBJ1-5|TRBV4-1
TGCGCCAGCAGCCAAGATCGACAGGGGATGCCGCCCCAGCATTTT
CASSQDRQGMPPQHF
>TRBD2|-|TRBJ2-1|TRBV10-3
TGTGCCATCAGTGCCGGGACTACCTACAATGAGCAGTTCTTC
CAISAGTTYNEQFF
>TRBD2|-|TRBJ2-1|TRBV7-2
TGTGCCAGCAGCCCATGGGGGACTAGCGGGGGCAATGAGCAGTTCTTC
CASSPWGTSGGNEQFF
>-|-|TRBJ2-7|TRBV19
TGTGCCAGTAGCCCTAATACCGGGAGAAGACTGAGGGAGCAGTACTTC
CASSPNTGRRLREQYF
>TRBD1|-|TRBJ2-3|TRBV29-1
TGCAGCGTGGGGGCAGCAGGGGGTTCTGTCACAGATACGCAGTATTTT
CSVGAAGGSVTDTQYF
>-|-|TRBJ1-2|TRBV6-5
TGTGCCAGCAGCTCCTCCCTCTATGGCTACACCTTC
CASSSSLYGYTF
>-|-|TRBJ1-6|TRBV2
TGTGCCAGCAGCAGAAGGGGGTCCGGTAATTCACCCCTCCACTTT
CASSRRGSGNSPLHF
>TRBD1|-|TRBJ1-2|TRBV3-1/TRBV3-2
TGTGCCAGCAGCCCTGGACAGGTCTATGGCTACACCTTC
CASSPGQVYGYTF
>-|-|TRBJ2-5|TRBV11-2
TGTGCCAGCAGCTTAGGATCGGTTGTCGGGGAGACCCAGTACTTC
CASSLGSVVGETQYF
>-|-|TRBJ1-1|TRBV18
TGTGCCAGCTCACCACCGCTGTCAGGGGAATACACTGAAGCTTTCTTT
CASSPPLSGEYTEAFF
>-|-|TRBJ1-2|TRBV5-4
TGTGCCAGCAGCCCGAGTGCCCGGACCTCGGGAGGCTACACCTTC
CASSPSARTSGGYTF
>-|-|TRBJ1-1|TRBV12-3/TRBV12-4
TGTGCCAGCAGTCTCCAGGGACAACCAAAAGCTTTCTTT
CASSLQGQPKAFF
>-|-|TRBJ2-3|TRBV9
TGTGCCAGCAGCGTAGTTAGCGCGGATACGCAGTATTTT
CASSVVSADTQYF
>-|-|TRBJ2-3|TRBV7-2
TGTGCCAGCAGCTTAGCATCCCGGGCAGGGATATATTTT
CASSLASRAGIYF
>-|-|TRBJ1-1|TRBV5-1
TGCGCCAGCAGCTTGACCGGCACTGAAGCTTTCTTT
CASSLTGTEAFF
>-|-|TRBJ1-1|TRBV19
TGTGCCAGTAATCCCTTAGTCGAGCTAATGCGGTCCGAAGCTTTCTTT
CASNPLVELMRSEAFF
>-|-|TRBJ1-1|TRBV30
TGTGCCTGGAGGGAATCTGGGGGGACTGAAGCTTTCTTT
CAWRESGGTEAFF
>TRBD1|-|TRBJ1-5|TRBV6-2/TRBV6-3
TGTGCCAGCAGTCGACAAAAGTCGACAGGGTACCAGCCCCAGCATTTT
CASSRQKSTGYQPQHF